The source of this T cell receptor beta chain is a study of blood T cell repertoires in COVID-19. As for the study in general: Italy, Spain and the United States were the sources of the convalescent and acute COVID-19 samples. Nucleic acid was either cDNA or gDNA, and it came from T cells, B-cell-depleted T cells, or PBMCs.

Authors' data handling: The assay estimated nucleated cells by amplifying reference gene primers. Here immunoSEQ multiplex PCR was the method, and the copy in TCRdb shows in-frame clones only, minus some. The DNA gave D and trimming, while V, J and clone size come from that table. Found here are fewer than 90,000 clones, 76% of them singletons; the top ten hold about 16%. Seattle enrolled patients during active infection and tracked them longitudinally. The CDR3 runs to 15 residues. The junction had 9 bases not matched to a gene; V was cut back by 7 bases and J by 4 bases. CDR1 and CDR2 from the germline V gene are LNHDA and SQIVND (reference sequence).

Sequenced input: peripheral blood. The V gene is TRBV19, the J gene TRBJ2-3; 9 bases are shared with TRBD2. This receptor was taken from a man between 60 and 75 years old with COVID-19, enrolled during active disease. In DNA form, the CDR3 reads TGTGCCAGTAACCCCAGCGGGGGGAGTCCAGATACGCAGTATTTT. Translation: CASNPSGGSPDTQYF.